Following are 14 T cell receptor beta chains from one sample sequenced in a study of blood T cell repertoires in COVID-19. Only in-frame clones appear in the TCRdb table, and some are missing; sequencing was by immunoSEQ multiplex PCR. Of around 130,000 clones in the sample, roughly 80% were seen once. The specimen sequenced was peripheral blood. The receptors were gathered from a man aged 45-65 years with acute or convalescent COVID-19.

As DNA, the CDR3 is TGTGCCAGCAGCCCTGATGGTCCGGACACTGAAGCTTTCTTT. This encodes CASSPDGPDTEAFF. The chain uses TRBV7-2 and TRBJ1-1; D gene ambiguous. CDR3 length equals 14 residues. Per the germline V gene, CDR1 is SGHTA and CDR2 is FQGNSA. V was shortened by 5 bases and J by 3 bases, with 13 bases between the two germline ends. Using reference TRBV7-2 and TRBJ1-1 for the parts outside the CDR3, the full variable domain is GAGVSQSPSNKVTEKGKDVELRCDPISGHTALYWYRQSLGQGLEFLIYFQGNSAPDKSGLPSDRFSAERTGGSVSTLTIQRTQQEDSAVYLCASSPDGPDTEAFFGQGTRLTVV.

The chain recombines TRBV3-1 (or the pseudogene TRBV3-2) with TRBJ1-1; D call uncertain. V was trimmed by 3 bases and J by 4 bases, leaving 9 bases between them. The CDR3 totals 13 residues. CDR1 is LGHDT, CDR2 YNNKEL, per germline (reference sequence). The CDR3 protein is CASSHYLVTEAFF. CDR3 DNA sequence: TGTGCCAGCAGCCATTATCTTGTCACTGAAGCTTTCTTT.

The chain uses TRBV2 and TRBJ2-7; D perhaps matches TRBD1 (6 bases). Trimming left V 6 bases short and J 2 bases short, with 8 bases between. In germline, CDR1 is SNHLY, CDR2 FYNNEI. This CDR3 contains 12 residues. The CDR3 reads CASRDRTYEQYF. CDR3 nucleotides: TGTGCCAGCAGAGACAGGACCTACGAGCAGTACTTC.

This clone appeared a single time. The CDR3 DNA sequence: TGTGCCAGCAGCGTAGGACCGGACAGGGGCTATGGCTACACCTTC. Its protein product is CASSVGPDRGYGYTF. The V call is TRBV9, the J call TRBJ1-2; 9 nucleotides match TRBD1. The CDR3 sequence is 15 residues long. J was trimmed by 4 bases and V by 0 bases; bases with no gene match: 4. From germline, CDR1 is SGDLS and CDR2 YYNGEE.

The chain joins TRBV9 to TRBJ1-1; D is unresolved. Germline V gene lookup returns CDR1 SGDLS and CDR2 YYNGEE. The CDR3 runs to 15 residues. Trimming stripped 3 bases from V and 5 bases from J, with 17 bases between. In nucleotides, the CDR3 is TGTGCCAGCAGCGCAACCCTGGGGATAGCGACTGAAGCTTTCTTT. Protein product: CASSATLGIATEAFF.

V is TRBV6-5 and J is TRBJ2-2; 8 bases match TRBD2. The trim removed 6 bases at V and 5 bases at J, leaving 5 bases unmatched. This CDR3 spans 14 amino acids. Germline values: CDR1 MNHEY, CDR2 SVGAGI. The CDR3 DNA sequence: TGTGCCAGCAGAACTAGCGGACCTACCGGGGAGCTGTTTTTT. Protein product: CASRTSGPTGELFF.

The J gene is TRBJ2-5, the V gene TRBV11-3; 8 bases are a match to TRBD2. With 1 base clipped from V and 5 bases from J, the junction kept 9 bases outside the gene matches. There are 16 residues in the CDR3. The germline V gene has CDR1 SGHNT and CDR2 YENEEA. The CDR3: CASSLGAGGGSETQYF. The CDR3 DNA reads TGTGCCAGCAGCTTAGGGGCTGGCGGGGGGTCGGAGACCCAGTACTTC.

The chain carries TRBV6-5 and TRBJ2-5, with 10 bases that match TRBD2. This CDR3 comprises 15 residues. In germline, CDR1 is MNHEY, CDR2 SVGAGI. J lost 5 bases, V lost 0 bases, and 3 bases had no gene match. This CDR3 is CASSYSAGGPETQYF. DNA for the CDR3: TGTGCCAGCAGTTACTCAGCGGGGGGGCCCGAGACCCAGTACTTC.

The chain carries TRBV5-1 and TRBJ2-5; D remains unclear. CDR1 SGHRS and CDR2 YFSETQ come from the germline V gene. Trimming stripped 1 base from V and 4 bases from J, with 11 bases between. The CDR3 consists of 14 residues. The CDR3 nucleotides read TGCGCCAGCAGCTTGACTCCAACTGCAGAGACCCAGTACTTC. Its protein product is CASSLTPTAETQYF. Supplemented by reference TRBV5-1 and TRBJ2-5, the full variable domain reads KAGVTQTPRYLIKTRGQQVTLSCSPISGHRSVSWYQQTPGQGLQFLFEYFSETQRNKGNFPGRFSGRQFSNSRSEMNVSTLELGDSALYLCASSLTPTAETQYFGPGTRLLVL.

As DNA, the CDR3 is TGTGCCAGCAGCATAGCGGGGGTCACAGATACGCAGTATTTT. It yields the protein CASSIAGVTDTQYF. The rearrangement uses TRBV5-4 and TRBJ2-3; 9 bases line up with TRBD2. This CDR3 contains 14 residues. Germline V gene sequence: CDR1 SGHNT, CDR2 YYREEE (reference sequence). J lost 2 bases, V lost 4 bases, and 2 bases had no gene match.

This clone is medium-sized (0.01 to 0.1%) by share. The chain couples TRBV9 to TRBJ2-7, with D possibly being TRBD1 (5 bases). The CDR3 consists of 15 residues. Trimming shortened V by 0 bases and J by 3 bases, and 13 bases separated the two germline ends. In germline, CDR1 is SGDLS, CDR2 YYNGEE. CDR3 amino acids: CASSVEGDLNYEQYF. The CDR3 region has the DNA TGTGCCAGCAGCGTAGAAGGGGATCTAAACTACGAGCAGTACTTC.

The CDR3 sequence: CASSARTGLSDQPQHF. DNA of the CDR3: TGTGCCAGCAGTGCGCGAACAGGGCTCTCTGATCAGCCCCAGCATTTT. The chain carries TRBV6-1 and TRBJ1-5; D is possibly TRBD1 (6 bases). V was cut by 4 bases and J by 5 bases, with 18 bases left in between. CDR3 length: 16 amino acids. Germline assignment: CDR1 MNHNS and CDR2 SASEGT.

The chain joins TRBV19 to TRBJ2-2; no clear D gene. The V end was cut by 3 bases, the J end by 4 bases, with 9 bases between. The CDR3 extends over 14 amino acids. Germline V gene sequence: CDR1 LNHDA, CDR2 SQIVND (reference sequence). CDR3 residues: CASSITLRTGELFF. In nucleotides, the CDR3 is TGTGCCAGTAGTATTACCCTACGCACCGGGGAGCTGTTTTTT.

This rearrangement joins TRBV24-1 to TRBJ2-3, with D possibly being TRBD2 (6 bases). In germline, CDR1 is KGHDR, CDR2 SFDVKD. Trimming cost V 2 bases and J 3 bases, with 11 bases left between them. The length of the CDR3 is 15 residues. In DNA form, the CDR3 reads TGTGCCACCAGTGATTCCGGGGGAGCAACAGATACGCAGTATTTT. Amino acid sequence: CATSDSGGATDTQYF.